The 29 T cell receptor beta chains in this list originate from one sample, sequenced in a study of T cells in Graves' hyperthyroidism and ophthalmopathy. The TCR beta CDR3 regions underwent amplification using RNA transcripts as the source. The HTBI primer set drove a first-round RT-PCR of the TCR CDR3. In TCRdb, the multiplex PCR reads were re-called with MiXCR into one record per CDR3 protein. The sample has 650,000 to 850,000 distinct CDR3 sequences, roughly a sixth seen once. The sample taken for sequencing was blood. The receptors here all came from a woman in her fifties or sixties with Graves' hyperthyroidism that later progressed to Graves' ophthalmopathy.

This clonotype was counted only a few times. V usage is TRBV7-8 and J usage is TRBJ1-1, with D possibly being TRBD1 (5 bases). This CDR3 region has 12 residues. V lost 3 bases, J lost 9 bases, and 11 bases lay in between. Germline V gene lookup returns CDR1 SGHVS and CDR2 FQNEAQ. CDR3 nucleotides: TGTGCCAGCAGCTTGGGGCAGGGTAAAGCTTTCTTT. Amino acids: CASSLGQGKAFF.

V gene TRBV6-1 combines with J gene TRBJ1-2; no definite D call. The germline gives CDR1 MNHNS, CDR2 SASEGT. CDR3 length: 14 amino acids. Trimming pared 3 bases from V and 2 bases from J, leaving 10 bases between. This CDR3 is CASSESFENYGYTF. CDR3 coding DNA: TGTGCCAGCAGTGAGTCGTTCGAGAACTATGGCTACACCTTC.

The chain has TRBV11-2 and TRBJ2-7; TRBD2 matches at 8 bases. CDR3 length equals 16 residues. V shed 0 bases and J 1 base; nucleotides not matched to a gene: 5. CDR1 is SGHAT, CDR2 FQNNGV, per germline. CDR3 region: CASSLDLRGESYEQYF. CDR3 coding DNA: TGTGCCAGCAGCTTAGATCTGCGGGGGGAGTCCTACGAGCAGTACTTC.

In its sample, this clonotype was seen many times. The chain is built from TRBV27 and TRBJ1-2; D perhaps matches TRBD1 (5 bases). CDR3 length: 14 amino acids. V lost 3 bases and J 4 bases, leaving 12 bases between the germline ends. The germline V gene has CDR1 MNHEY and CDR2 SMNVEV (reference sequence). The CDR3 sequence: CASSFAGTGYGYTF. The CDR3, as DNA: TGTGCCAGCAGTTTCGCCGGGACGGGCTATGGCTACACCTTC.

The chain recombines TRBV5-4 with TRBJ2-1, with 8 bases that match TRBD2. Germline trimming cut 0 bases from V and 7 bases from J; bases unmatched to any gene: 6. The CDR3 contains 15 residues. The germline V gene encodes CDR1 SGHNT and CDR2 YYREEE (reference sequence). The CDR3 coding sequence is TGTGCCAGCAGCTTGGCCGGGGGGGGCAGGAATGAGCAGTTCTTC. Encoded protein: CASSLAGGGRNEQFF.

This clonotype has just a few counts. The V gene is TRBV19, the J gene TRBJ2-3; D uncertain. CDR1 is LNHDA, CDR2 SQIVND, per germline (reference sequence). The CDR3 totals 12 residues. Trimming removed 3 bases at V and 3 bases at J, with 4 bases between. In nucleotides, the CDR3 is TGTGCCAGTAGTATTCGTACAGATACGCAGTATTTT. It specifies CASSIRTDTQYF.

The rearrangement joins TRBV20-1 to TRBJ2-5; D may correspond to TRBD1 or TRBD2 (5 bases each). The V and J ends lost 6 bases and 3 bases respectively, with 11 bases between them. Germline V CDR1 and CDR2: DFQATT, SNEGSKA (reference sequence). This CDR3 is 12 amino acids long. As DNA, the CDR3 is TGCAGTGCCCTCAGAGGGGAAGAGACCCAGTACTTC. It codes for CSALRGEETQYF.

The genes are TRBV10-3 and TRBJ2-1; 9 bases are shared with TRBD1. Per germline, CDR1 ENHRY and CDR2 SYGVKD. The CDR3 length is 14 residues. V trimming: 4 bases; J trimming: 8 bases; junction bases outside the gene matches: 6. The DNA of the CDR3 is TGTGCCATCAGTGCGGACAGGGGAGGCGATGAGCAGTTCTTC. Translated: CAISADRGGDEQFF.

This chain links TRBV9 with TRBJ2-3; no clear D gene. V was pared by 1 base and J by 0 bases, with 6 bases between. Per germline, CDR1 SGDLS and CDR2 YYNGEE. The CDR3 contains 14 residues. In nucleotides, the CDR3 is TGTGCCAGCAGCGTAAGTGGGAGCACAGATACGCAGTATTTT. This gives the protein CASSVSGSTDTQYF. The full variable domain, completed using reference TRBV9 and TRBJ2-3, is DSGVTQTPKHLITATGQRVTLRCSPRSGDLSVYWYQQSLDQGLQFLIQYYNGEERAKGNILERFSAQQFPDLHSELNLSSLELGDSALYFCASSVSGSTDTQYFGPGTRLTVL.

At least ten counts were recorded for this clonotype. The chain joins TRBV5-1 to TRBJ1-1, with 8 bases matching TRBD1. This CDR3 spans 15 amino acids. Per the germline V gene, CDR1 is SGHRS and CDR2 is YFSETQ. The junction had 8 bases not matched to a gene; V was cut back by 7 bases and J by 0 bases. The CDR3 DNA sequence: TGCGCCAGCCGAAGACAGGGGAATATGAACACTGAAGCTTTCTTT. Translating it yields CASRRQGNMNTEAFF.

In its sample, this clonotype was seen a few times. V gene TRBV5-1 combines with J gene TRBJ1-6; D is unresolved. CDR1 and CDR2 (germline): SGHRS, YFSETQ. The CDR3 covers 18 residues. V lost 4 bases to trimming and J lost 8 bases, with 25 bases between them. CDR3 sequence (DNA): TGCGCCAGCAGCCCCACCAGTTCACCCAGGATGAGTGATTCACCCCTCCACTTT. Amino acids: CASSPTSSPRMSDSPLHF.

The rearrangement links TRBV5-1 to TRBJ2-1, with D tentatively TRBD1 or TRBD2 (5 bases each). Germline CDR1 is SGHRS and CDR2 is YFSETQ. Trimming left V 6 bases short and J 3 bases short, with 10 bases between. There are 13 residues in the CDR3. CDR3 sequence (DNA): TGCGCCAGCAACCTTGGGGGCTACAATGAGCAGTTCTTC. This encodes CASNLGGYNEQFF. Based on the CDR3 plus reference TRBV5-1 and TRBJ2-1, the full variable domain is KAGVTQTPRYLIKTRGQQVTLSCSPISGHRSVSWYQQTPGQGLQFLFEYFSETQRNKGNFPGRFSGRQFSNSRSEMNVSTLELGDSALYLCASNLGGYNEQFFGPGTRLTVL.

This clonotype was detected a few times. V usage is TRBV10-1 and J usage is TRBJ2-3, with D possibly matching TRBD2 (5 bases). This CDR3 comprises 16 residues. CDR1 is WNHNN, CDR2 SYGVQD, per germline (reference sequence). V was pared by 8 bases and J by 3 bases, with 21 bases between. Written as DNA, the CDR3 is TGCGCCAGCCCCCTAACCAGCGGAACGATTACAGATACGCAGTATTTT. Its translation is CASPLTSGTITDTQYF.

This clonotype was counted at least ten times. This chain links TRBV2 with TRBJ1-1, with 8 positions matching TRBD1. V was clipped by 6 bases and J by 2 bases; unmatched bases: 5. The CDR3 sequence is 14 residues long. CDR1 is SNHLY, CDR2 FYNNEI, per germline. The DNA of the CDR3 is TGTGCCAGCAGGGACAGGGCGGGAAACACTGAAGCTTTCTTT. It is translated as CASRDRAGNTEAFF.

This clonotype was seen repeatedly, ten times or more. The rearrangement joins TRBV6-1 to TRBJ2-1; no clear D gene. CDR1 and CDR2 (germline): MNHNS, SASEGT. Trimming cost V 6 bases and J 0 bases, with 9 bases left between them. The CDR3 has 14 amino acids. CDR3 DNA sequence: TGTGCCAGCAGAGGTAGGAGCTCCTACAATGAGCAGTTCTTC. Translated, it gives CASRGRSSYNEQFF.

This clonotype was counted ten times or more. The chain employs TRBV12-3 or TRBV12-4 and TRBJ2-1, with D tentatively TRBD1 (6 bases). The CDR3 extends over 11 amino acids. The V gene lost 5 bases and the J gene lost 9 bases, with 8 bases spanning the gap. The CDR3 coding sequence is TGTGCCAGCAGTCCACAGGGTGAGCAGTTCTTC. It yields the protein CASSPQGEQFF.

CDR3 residues: CASRAPWPITEAFF. The CDR3 bases are TGTGCCAGCAGAGCTCCCTGGCCGATCACTGAAGCTTTCTTT. This chain connects TRBV6-2 or TRBV6-3 to TRBJ1-1; no clear D. Trimming removed 6 bases from V and 4 bases from J, with 15 bases in between. CDR1 is MNHEY and CDR2 is SVGEGT in the germline V gene. The CDR3 extends over 14 amino acids.

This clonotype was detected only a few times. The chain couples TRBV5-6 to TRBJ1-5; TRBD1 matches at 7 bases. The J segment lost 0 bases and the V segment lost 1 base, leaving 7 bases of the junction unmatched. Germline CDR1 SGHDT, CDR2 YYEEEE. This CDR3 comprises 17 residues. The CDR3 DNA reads TGTGCCAGCAGCTTGATGGACAGGCAAATTAGCAATCAGCCCCAGCATTTT. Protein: CASSLMDRQISNQPQHF.

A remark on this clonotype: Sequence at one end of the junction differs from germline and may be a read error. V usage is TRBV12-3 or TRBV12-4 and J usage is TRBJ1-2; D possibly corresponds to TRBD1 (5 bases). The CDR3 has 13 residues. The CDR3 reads CVSRRDHSGGYTF. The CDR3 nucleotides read TGTGTCAGCAGACGGGACCACTCGGGTGGCTACACCTTC.

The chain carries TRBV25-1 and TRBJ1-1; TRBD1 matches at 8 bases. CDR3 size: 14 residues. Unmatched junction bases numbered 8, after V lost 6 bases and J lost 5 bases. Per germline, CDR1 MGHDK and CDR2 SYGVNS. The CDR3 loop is CASSKDRDQTEAFF. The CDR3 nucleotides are TGTGCCAGCAGCAAGGACAGGGACCAAACTGAAGCTTTCTTT. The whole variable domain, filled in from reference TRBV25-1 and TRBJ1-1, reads EADIYQTPRYLVIGTGKKITLECSQTMGHDKMYWYQQDPGMELHLIHYSYGVNSTEKGDLSSESTVSRIRTEHFPLTLESARPSHTSQYLCASSKDRDQTEAFFGQGTRLTVV.

The CDR3 spells CASSPSRGSSYNEQFF. In nucleotides, the CDR3 is TGTGCCAGCTCACCCTCCCGGGGGAGCTCCTACAATGAGCAGTTCTTC. V usage is TRBV18 and J usage is TRBJ2-1, with D maybe TRBD2 (6 bases). The CDR3 extends over 16 amino acids. V lost 3 bases and J 0 bases, leaving 12 bases between the germline ends. Germline-derived CDR1 and CDR2 are KGHSH and LQKENI.

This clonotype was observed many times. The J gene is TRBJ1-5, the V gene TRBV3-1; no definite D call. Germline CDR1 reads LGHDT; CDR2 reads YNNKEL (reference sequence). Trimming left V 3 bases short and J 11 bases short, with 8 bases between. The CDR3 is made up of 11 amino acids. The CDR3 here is CASSQGSAQHF. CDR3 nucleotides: TGTGCCAGCAGCCAGGGATCGGCCCAGCATTTT.

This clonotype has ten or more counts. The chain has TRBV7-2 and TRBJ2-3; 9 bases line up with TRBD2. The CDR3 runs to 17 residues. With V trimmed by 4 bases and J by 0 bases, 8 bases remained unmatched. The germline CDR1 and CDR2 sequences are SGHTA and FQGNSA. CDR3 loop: CASSSLDSGGSTDTQYF. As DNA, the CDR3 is TGTGCCAGCAGCTCCTTGGATAGCGGGGGCAGCACAGATACGCAGTATTTT.

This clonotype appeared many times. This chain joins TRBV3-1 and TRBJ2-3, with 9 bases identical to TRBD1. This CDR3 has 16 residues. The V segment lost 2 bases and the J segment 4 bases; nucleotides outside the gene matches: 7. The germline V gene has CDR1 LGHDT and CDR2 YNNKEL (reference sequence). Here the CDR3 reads CASSQRPDRGADTQYF. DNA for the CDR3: TGTGCCAGCAGCCAAAGACCGGACAGGGGCGCAGATACGCAGTATTTT.

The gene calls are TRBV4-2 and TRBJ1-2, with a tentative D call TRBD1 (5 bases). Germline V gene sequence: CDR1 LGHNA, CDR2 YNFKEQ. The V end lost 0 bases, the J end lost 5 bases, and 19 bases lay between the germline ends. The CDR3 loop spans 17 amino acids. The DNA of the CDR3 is TGTGCCAGCAGCCAAGATCCCCTGGCAGGGCAGAGGTATGGCTACACCTTC. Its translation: CASSQDPLAGQRYGYTF.

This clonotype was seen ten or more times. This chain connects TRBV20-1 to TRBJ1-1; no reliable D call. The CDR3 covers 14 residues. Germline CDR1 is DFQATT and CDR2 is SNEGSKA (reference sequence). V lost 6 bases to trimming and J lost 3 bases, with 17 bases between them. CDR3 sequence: CSAATRRTDTEAFF. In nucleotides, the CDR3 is TGCAGTGCGGCAACCCGGAGGACGGACACTGAAGCTTTCTTT.

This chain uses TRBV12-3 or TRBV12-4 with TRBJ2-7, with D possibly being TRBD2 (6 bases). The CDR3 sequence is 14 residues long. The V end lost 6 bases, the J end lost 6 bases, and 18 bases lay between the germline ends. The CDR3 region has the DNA TGTGCCAGCAGGAAAAACGCGGGACCCCCCGAGCAGTACTTC. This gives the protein CASRKNAGPPEQYF.

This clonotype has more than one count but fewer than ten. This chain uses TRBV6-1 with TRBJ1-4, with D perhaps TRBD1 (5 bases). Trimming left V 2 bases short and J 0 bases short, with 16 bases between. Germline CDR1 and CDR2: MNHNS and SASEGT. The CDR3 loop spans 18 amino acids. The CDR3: CASSERYGAGSTNEKLFF. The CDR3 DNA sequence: TGTGCCAGCAGTGAAAGATATGGGGCAGGGTCAACTAATGAAAAACTGTTTTTT.

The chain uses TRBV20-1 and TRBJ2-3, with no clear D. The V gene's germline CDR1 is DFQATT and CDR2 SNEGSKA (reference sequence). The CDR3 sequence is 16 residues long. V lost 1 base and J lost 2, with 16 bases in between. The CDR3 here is CSARADAGFFTDTQYF. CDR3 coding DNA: TGCAGTGCTAGAGCGGACGCAGGATTCTTCACAGATACGCAGTATTTT.